Below are 12 T cell receptor beta chains sequenced from a single sample in a study of breast tumors, draining lymph nodes, adjacent tissues. Samples came from axillary lymph nodes draining the breast cancer. TCRdb reprocessed the multiplex PCR reads with MiXCR, giving one entry per CDR3 protein. Altogether 150,000 to 200,000 distinct CDR3 sequences are present, roughly a third being singletons, with the ten largest covering about 4.5%. Material for sequencing was axillary lymph node tissue. The receptor source for this set is a female donor with breast cancer. Some clones in this sample may be carry-over from other donors' samples.

Only one count was recorded for this clonotype. Given a much more abundant clone one base away, this may be a read error. The rearrangement joins TRBV30 to TRBJ2-5; D tentatively reads TRBD1 or TRBD2 (5 bases each). The CDR3 runs to 13 residues. Germline V lookup: CDR1 GTSNPN, CDR2 SVGIG (reference sequence). Trimming stripped 3 bases from V and 5 bases from J, with 13 bases between. The CDR3 DNA reads as TGTGCCTGGAGCGGGACGGGAAGGGAGACCCAGTACTTC. As protein: CAWSGTGRETQYF.

This clonotype was counted between two and nine times. The chain employs TRBV6-1 and TRBJ2-5, with TRBD2 identical over 16 bases. CDR1 MNHNS and CDR2 SASEGT come from the germline V gene. CDR3 length: 18 residues. V lost 10 bases, J lost 0 bases, and 11 bases stayed unmatched. CDR3 nucleotide sequence: TGTGCCATGGGAGAGGGACTAGCGGGGGGGCGTTACCAAGAGACCCAGTACTTC. Protein: CAMGEGLAGGRYQETQYF.

This clonotype was counted many times. This chain connects TRBV20-1 to TRBJ2-1; D not resolved. Germline CDR1 is DFQATT and CDR2 is SNEGSKA (reference sequence). Trimming took off 0 bases at V and 15 bases at J, with 9 bases between the two ends. CDR3 length: 10 amino acids. The CDR3 reads CSARESLAFF. The CDR3 region has the DNA TGCAGTGCTAGAGAGTCACTCGCGTTCTTC.

This clonotype was observed at least ten times. The rearrangement links TRBV20-1 to TRBJ1-6; D call uncertain. This CDR3 comprises 14 residues. Germline loops: CDR1 DFQATT, CDR2 SNEGSKA (reference sequence). The V and J ends lost 0 bases and 7 bases respectively, with 10 bases between them. DNA for the CDR3: TGCAGTGCTAGAGAGGGGAGCCCCAATTCACCCCTCCACTTT. It yields the protein CSAREGSPNSPLHF.

About this clonotype itself: A much larger clone lies one base from this, so it may be a read error. V and J are TRBV6-5 and TRBJ1-4; no firm D call. Germline V gene lookup returns CDR1 MNHEY and CDR2 SVGAGI. CDR3 length: 13 residues. The CDR3 region is CASSKGFRERLFF. The DNA of the CDR3 is TGTGCCAGCAGTAAGGGTTTTCGGGAAAGACTGTTTTTT.

This clonotype was picked up a small number of times. A much more abundant neighbour one base away suggests this may be a read error. This chain uses TRBV5-4 with TRBJ1-4; tentatively, D is TRBD1 (6 bases). Germline V gene data show CDR1 as SGHNT and CDR2 as YYREEE (reference sequence). The CDR3 has 15 amino acids. V lost 4 bases and J lost 5, with 15 bases in between. The CDR3 loop reads CASSANRAVNEKLFF. In DNA, the CDR3 is TGTGCCAGCAGCGCGAACAGGGCCGTAAATGAAAAACTGTTTTTT.

This CDR3 is CASSGGGLAGGRASTDTQYF. Written as DNA, the CDR3 is TGTGCCAGCAGCGGTGGAGGACTAGCGGGGGGCCGTGCTAGCACAGATACGCAGTATTTT. The gene calls are TRBV9 and TRBJ2-3; 14 bases are shared with TRBD2. Losses at the gene ends were 3 bases for V and 0 bases for J; bases not matched to a gene: 12. The CDR3 length is 20 residues. Germline V gene lookup returns CDR1 SGDLS and CDR2 YYNGEE.

This clonotype has a count of ten or more. The chain combines TRBV7-9 with TRBJ2-3, with 7 bases that match TRBD1. The J segment lost 2 bases and the V segment lost 3 bases, leaving 5 bases of the junction unmatched. The germline V gene has CDR1 SEHNR and CDR2 FQNEAQ (reference sequence). The CDR3 sequence is 15 residues long. DNA for the CDR3: TGTGCCAGCAGCTTGGGCCAGGGGGTCACAGATACGCAGTATTTT. Protein product: CASSLGQGVTDTQYF.

This clonotype has at least ten counts. The J gene is TRBJ2-1, the V gene TRBV4-1; 7 bases align to TRBD2. The V segment lost 4 bases and the J segment 5 bases; nucleotides outside the gene matches: 14. Per germline, CDR1 MGHRA and CDR2 YSYEKL. This CDR3 region has 17 residues. The CDR3 is CASSPVLGLVVNNEQFF. The CDR3 nucleotides are TGCGCCAGCAGCCCGGTACTTGGACTAGTCGTCAACAATGAGCAGTTCTTC.

This clonotype was counted between two and nine times. A read error may explain this, as a much larger clone is one base away. The chain employs TRBV5-5 and TRBJ1-2; TRBD1 aligns across 7 bases. From germline, CDR1 is SGHKS and CDR2 YYEKEE (reference sequence). CDR3 length equals 13 residues. V lost 3 bases, J lost 4 bases, and 3 bases stayed unmatched. The chain's CDR3 is CASSWTGAYGYTF. The DNA of the CDR3 is TGTGCCAGCAGCTGGACAGGTGCCTATGGCTACACCTTC.

The chain has TRBV6-6 and TRBJ2-1; 11 bases line up with TRBD2. The junction had 9 bases not matched to a gene; V was cut back by 5 bases and J by 0 bases. CDR3 size: 18 residues. Germline lookup yields CDR1 MNHNY and CDR2 SVGAGI (reference sequence). The CDR3 nucleotides read TGTGCCAGCAGTCACGAACTAGCGGGAGCCAGCTCCTACAATGAGCAGTTCTTC. Residues: CASSHELAGASSYNEQFF.

Worth noting for this clonotype: No conserved phenylalanine or tryptophan ends this CDR3, so it is likely a read error. The chain couples TRBV19 to TRBJ1-2; no firm D call. CDR1 LNHDA and CDR2 SQIVND come from the germline V gene (reference sequence). V was pared by 0 bases and J by 5 bases, with 13 bases between. The CDR3 loop spans 15 amino acids. CDR3 in DNA: TGTGCCAGTAGTATAGATCCTGGGGTCTCTTATGGCTACACCTCC. Translating gives CASSIDPGVSYGYTS.